The clone carrying this TCR beta chain has just a few counts. The CDR3 extends over 15 amino acids. V was pared by 3 bases and J by 2 bases, with 14 bases between. Per germline, CDR1 SGHAT and CDR2 FQNNGV. TCRdb keeps only in-frame clones here, not all; method: immunoSEQ multiplex PCR. The repertoire includes roughly 300,000 clones, 65% to 90% of them detected once, and about an eighth sits in the top ten. The data were obtained in a study of blood T cell repertoires in COVID-19. About the study: In each case, the material was cDNA or gDNA derived from T cells, B-cell-depleted T cells, or PBMCs.

V usage is TRBV11-2 and J usage is TRBJ2-7; D is perhaps TRBD2 (5 bases). The clonotype comes from a human donor in a cohort sampled during active COVID-19. The sequencing input was peripheral blood. The CDR3 loop is CASSLESGRTYEQYF. DNA of the CDR3: TGTGCCAGCAGCTTGGAAAGCGGACGTACCTACGAGCAGTACTTC.